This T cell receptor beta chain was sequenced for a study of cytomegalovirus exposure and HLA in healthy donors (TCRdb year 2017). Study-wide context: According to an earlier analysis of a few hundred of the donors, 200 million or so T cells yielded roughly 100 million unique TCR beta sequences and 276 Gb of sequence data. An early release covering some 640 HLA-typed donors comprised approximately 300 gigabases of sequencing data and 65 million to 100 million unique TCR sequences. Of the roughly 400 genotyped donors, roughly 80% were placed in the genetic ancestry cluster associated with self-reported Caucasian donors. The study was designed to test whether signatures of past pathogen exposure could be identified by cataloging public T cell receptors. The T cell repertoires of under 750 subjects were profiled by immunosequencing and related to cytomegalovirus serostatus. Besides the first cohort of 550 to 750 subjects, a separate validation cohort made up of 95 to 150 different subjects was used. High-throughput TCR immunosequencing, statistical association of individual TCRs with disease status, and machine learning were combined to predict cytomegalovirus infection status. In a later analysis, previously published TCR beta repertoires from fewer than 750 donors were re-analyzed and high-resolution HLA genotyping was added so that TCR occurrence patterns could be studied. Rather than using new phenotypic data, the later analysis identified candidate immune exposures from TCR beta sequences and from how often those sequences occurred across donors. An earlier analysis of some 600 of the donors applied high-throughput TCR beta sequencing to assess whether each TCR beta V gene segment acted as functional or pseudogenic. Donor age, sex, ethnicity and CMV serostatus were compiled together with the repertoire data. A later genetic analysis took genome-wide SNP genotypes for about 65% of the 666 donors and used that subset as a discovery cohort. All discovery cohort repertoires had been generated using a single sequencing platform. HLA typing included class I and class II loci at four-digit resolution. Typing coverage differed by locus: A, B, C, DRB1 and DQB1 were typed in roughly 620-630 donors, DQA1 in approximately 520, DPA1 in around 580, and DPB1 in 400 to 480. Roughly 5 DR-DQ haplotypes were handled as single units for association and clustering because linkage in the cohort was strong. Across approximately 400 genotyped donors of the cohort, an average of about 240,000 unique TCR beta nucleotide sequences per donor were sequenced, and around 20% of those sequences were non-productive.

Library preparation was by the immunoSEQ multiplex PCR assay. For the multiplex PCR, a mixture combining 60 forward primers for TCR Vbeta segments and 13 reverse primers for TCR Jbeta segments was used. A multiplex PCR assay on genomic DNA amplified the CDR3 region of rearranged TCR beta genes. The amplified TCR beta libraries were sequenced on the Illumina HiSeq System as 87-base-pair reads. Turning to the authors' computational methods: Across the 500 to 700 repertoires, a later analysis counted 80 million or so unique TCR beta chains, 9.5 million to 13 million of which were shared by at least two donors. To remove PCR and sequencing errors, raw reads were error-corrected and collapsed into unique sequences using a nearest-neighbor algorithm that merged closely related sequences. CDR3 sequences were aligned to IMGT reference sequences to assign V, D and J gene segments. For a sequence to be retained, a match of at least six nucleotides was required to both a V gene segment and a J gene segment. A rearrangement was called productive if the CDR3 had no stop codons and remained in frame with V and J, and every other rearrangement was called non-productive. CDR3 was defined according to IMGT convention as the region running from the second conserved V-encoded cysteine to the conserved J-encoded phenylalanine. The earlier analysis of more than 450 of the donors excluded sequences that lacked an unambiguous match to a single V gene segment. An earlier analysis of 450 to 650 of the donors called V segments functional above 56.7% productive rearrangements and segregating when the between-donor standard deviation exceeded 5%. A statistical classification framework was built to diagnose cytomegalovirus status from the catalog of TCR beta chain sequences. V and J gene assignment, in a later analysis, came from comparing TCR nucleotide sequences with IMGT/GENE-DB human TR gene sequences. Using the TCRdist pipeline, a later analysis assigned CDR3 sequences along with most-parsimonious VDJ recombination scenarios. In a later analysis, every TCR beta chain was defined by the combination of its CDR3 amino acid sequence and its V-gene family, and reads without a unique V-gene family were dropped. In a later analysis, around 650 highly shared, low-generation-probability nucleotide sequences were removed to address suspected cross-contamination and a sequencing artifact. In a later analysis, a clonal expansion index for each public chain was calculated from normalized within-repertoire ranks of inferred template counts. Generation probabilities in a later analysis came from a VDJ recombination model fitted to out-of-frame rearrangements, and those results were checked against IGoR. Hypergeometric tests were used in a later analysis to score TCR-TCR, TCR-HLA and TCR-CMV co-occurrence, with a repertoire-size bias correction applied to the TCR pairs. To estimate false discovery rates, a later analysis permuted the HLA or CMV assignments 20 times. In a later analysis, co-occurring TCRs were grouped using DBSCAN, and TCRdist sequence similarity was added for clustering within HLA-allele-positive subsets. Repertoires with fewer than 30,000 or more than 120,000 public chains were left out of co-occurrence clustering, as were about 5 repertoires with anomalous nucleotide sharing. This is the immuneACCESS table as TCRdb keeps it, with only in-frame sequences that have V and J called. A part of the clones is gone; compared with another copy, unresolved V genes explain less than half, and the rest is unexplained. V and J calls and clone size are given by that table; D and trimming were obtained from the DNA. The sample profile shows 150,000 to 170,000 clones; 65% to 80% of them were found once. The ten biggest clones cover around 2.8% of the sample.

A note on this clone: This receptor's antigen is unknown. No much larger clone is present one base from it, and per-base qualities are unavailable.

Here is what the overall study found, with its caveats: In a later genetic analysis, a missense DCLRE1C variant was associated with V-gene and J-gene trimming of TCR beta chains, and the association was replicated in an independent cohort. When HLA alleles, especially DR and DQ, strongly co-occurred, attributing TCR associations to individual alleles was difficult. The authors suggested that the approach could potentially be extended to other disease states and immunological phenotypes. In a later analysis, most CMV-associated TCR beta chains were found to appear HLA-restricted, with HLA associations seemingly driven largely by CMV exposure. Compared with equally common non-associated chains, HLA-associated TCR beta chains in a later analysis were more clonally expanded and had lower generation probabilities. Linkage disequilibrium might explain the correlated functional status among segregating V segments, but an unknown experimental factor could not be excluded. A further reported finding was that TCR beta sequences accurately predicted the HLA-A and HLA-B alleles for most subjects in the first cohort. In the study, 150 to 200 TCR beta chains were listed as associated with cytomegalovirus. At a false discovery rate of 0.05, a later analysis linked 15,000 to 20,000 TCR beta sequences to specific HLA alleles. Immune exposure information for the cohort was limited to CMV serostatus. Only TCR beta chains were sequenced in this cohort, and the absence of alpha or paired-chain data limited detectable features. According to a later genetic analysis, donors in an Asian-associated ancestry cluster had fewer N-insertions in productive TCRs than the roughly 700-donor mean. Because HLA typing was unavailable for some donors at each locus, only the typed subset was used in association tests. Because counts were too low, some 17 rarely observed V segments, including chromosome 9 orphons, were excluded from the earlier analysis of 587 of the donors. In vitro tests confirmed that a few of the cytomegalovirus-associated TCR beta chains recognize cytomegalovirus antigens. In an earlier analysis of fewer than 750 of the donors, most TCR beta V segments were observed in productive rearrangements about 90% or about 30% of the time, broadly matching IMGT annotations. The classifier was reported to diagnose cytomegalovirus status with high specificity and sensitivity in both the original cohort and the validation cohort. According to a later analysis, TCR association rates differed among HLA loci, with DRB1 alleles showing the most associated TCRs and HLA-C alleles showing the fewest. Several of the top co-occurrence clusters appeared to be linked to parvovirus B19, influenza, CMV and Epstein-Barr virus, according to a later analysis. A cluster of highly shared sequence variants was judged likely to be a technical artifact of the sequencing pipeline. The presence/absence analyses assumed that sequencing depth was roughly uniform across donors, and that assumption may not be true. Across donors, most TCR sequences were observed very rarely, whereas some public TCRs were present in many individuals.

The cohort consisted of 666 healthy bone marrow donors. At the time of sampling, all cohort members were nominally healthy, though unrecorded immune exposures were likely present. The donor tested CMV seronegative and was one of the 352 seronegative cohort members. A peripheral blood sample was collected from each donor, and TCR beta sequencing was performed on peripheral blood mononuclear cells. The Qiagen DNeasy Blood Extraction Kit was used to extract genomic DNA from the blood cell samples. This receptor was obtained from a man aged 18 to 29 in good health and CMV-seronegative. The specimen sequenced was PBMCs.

Here is the DNA: TGTGCCAGCAGCCGGGGACTGGTATCGAACACCGGGGAGCTGTTTTTT. The encoded protein is CASSRGLVSNTGELFF. This chain is built from TRBV4-2 and TRBJ2-2; TRBD2 might be the D gene, on 6 matching bases. From the cysteine up to the phenylalanine, the CDR3 has a length of 16 residues. Solely the CDR3 DNA is kept, with 48 bases framed from the first base. In the germline V gene, CDR1 corresponds to LGHNA and CDR2 to YNFKEQ. At the junction V is shortened by 4 bases and J by 0 bases, with 12 bases in between.